The clone carrying this T cell receptor (beta chain) was counted a few times. What it recognizes is unknown. This sample stems from a study of CD8+CD57+ T cells in acquired aplastic anemia. About the research overall: Sorting CD4+ and CD8+ cells gave DNA averaging about 3.1 ug. There were roughly 9.8 million reads, on average, for CD4+ cells from healthy donors.

Germline values: CDR1 LNHNV, CDR2 YYDKDF (reference sequence). The CDR3 covers 15 residues. V was pared by 1 base and J by 1 base, with 11 bases between. Whole-study results and caveats: Overlapping CD8+ CDR3 repertoires of patients and controls contained approximately 29 shared sequences. CD8+ Simpson's diversity in patients was not significantly different from that in controls.

Genomic DNA, serving as template, underwent TCR beta VDJ and CDR3 profiling. Via MiXCR, TCRdb re-called the reads, giving one row per CDR3 protein. The sample lists hundreds of thousands of distinct CDR3 sequences; 65% to 80% were seen once. This TCR was recovered from a human donor in good health, serving as a control. J is TRBJ2-7 and V is TRBV15, with D perhaps matching TRBD2 (6 bases). Sample: sorted CD4+, CD8+, or CD8+CD57+ T cells (not recorded which) from PBMCs. CDR3 region: CATSRGGAGSYEQYF. In DNA form, the CDR3 reads TGTGCCACCAGCAGAGGAGGGGCGGGATCCTACGAGCAGTACTTC. The full variable domain, with the rest looked up from reference TRBV15 and TRBJ2-7, is DAMVIQNPRYQVTQFGKPVTLSCSQTLNHNVMYWYQQKSSQAPKLLFHYYDKDFNNEADTPDNFQSRRPNTSFCFLDIRSPGLGDTAMYLCATSRGGAGSYEQYFGPGTRLTVT.